There are a few counts of the clone carrying this T cell receptor beta chain. A junction end diverges from the germline sequence, so it may reflect a read error. TCRdb recomputed calls from the 5' RACE reads with MiXCR, one row per CDR3 protein. The profile shows about 57,000 distinct CDR3 sequences, more than 25% of them singletons. Germline V gives CDR1 DFQATT, CDR2 SNEGSKA (reference sequence). The CDR3 loop spans 14 amino acids. Cells sorted as Tregs were CD4+, CD25+ and CD127-/low. The chain combines TRBV20-1 with TRBJ2-1; 7 bases are a match to TRBD1. The sequenced sample was tumor-infiltrating Tregs sorted from the breast tumor. This TCR was sampled from a female donor with breast cancer. CDR3 DNA: TGCGGTGCTCGGGACAGCCGACGGTACAATGAGCAGTTCTTC. Its protein product is CGARDSRRYNEQFF.